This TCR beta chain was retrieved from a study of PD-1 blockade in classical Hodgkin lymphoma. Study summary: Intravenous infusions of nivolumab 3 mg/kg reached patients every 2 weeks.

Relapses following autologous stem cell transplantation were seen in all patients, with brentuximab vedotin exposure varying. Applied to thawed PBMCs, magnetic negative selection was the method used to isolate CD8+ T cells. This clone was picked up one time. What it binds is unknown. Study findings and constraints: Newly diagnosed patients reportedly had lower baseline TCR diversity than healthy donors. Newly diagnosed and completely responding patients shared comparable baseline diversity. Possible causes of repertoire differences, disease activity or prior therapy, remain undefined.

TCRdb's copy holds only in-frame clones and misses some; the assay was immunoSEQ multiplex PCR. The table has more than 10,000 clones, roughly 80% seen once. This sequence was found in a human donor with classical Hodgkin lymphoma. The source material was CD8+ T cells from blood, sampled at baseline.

The CDR3 nucleotides are TGTGCCAGCAGCGAGGGGTTCCCCTACGAGCAGTACTTC. It encodes CASSEGFPYEQYF. The rearrangement uses TRBV7-9 and TRBJ2-7, with D possibly being TRBD1 or TRBD2 (5 bases each). There are 13 residues in the CDR3. The germline gives CDR1 SEHNR, CDR2 FQNEAQ (reference sequence). The ends were cut back, 5 bases at V and 2 bases at J, with 10 bases in the middle. The complete variable domain, with remaining parts taken from reference TRBV7-9 and TRBJ2-7, reads DTGVSQNPRHKITKRGQNVTFRCDPISEHNRLYWYRQTLGQGPEFLTYFQNEAQLEKSRLLSDRFSAERPKGSFSTLEIQRTEQGDSAMYLCASSEGFPYEQYFGPGTRLTVT.